The table lists the clone carrying this T cell receptor beta chain with many counts. Its antigen is not known. This record belongs to a study of CD8 T cells in ankylosing spondylitis. Germline values: CDR1 SGDLS, CDR2 YYNGEE. CDR3 length equals 16 residues. With 4 bases clipped from V and 5 bases from J, the junction kept 12 bases outside the gene matches. General study findings and limits: Matched ankylosing spondylitis synovial fluid reportedly showed significant enrichment of disease-linked clones. Characteristic, it appeared, of ankylosing spondylitis blood was a TCR beta motif of eight or nine highly homologous variants. Disease-linked clones had a CD8+ phenotype and relatively low frequency in peripheral blood.

Quantitative molecular-barcoded 5'-RACE generated the TCR beta libraries. TCRdb used MiXCR to reprocess the 5' RACE reads, holding one entry per CDR3 protein. The repertoire consists of 25,000 to 30,000 distinct CDR3 sequences, with roughly 5% occurring once and the leading ten covering over 1.5%. Source material: blood, either unsorted or a sorted T cell fraction (not recorded which). V gene TRBV9 combines with J gene TRBJ2-3; 8 bases align to TRBD1. The receptor was derived from a female donor with ankylosing spondylitis or in good health (not recorded which). CDR3 nucleotide sequence: TGTGCCAGCAGCCTCCGGGGGAAACAGGGGGGAGATACGCAGTATTTT. This translates into CASSLRGKQGGDTQYF.